A single sample gave rise to the 10 T cell receptor beta chains below, sequenced in a study of sequential checkpoint blockade in melanoma. Assay: immunoSEQ multiplex PCR; the TCRdb copy retains only in-frame clones and omits some. The table lists about 22,000 clones, roughly 80% of them singletons. This sample's treatment: randomized to nivolumab then ipilimumab (arm A) or the reverse (arm B). This specimen consisted of CD8+ T cells sorted from blood (inferred from file names), obtained from a patient given nivolumab and ipilimumab in sequence. These receptors all stem from a human donor with melanoma.

The J gene is TRBJ2-7, the V gene TRBV27; 7 nucleotides line up with TRBD2. The CDR3 sequence is 15 residues long. In germline, CDR1 is MNHEY, CDR2 SMNVEV (reference sequence). After removal of 2 bases from V and 2 bases from J, the junction contained 6 bases not matched to a gene. CDR3 amino acids: CASSLIGGRAYEQYF. The CDR3 region has the DNA TGTGCCAGCAGTTTAATCGGGGGGAGAGCCTACGAGCAGTACTTC.

The CDR3 protein is CASSPPSYEQYF. The DNA for the CDR3 is TGTGCCAGCAGCCCCCCTTCCTACGAGCAGTACTTC. J is TRBJ2-7 and V is TRBV4-2; D ambiguous. Germline V lookup: CDR1 LGHNA, CDR2 YNFKEQ. CDR3 length equals 12 residues. V was clipped by 4 bases and J by 1 base, with 5 bases between them.

V gene TRBV9 combines with J gene TRBJ2-1; D possibly corresponds to TRBD1 (5 bases). Germline CDR1 is SGDLS and CDR2 is YYNGEE. V was trimmed by 4 bases and J by 12 bases, leaving 14 bases between them. This CDR3 region has 12 residues. The CDR3 DNA reads TGTGCCAGCAGCCCCCCAGGGTTAAGGCAGTTCTTC. This sequence encodes CASSPPGLRQFF.

CDR3 nucleotide sequence: TGTGCCAGCAGTGTAGTGAGCACCGGGGAGCTGTTTTTT. It encodes CASSVVSTGELFF. This sequence joins TRBV6-5 and TRBJ2-2; D is unresolved. This CDR3 contains 13 residues. V was pared by 5 bases and J by 4 bases, with 8 bases between. The germline V gene encodes CDR1 MNHEY and CDR2 SVGAGI.

The chain uses TRBV9 and TRBJ2-3; D gene uncertain. V was shortened by 1 base and J by 0 bases, with 9 bases between the two germline ends. CDR3 length: 15 residues. Per germline, CDR1 SGDLS and CDR2 YYNGEE. The CDR3 nucleotides read TGTGCCAGCAGCGTAACCGGGTCTAGCACAGATACGCAGTATTTT. It codes for CASSVTGSSTDTQYF.

This chain uses TRBV5-6 with TRBJ2-7; possibly TRBD2 for D (5 bases). The germline V and J ends were trimmed by 6 bases and 3 bases, with 16 bases remaining between them. CDR1 is SGHDT, CDR2 YYEEEE, per germline. CDR3 size: 14 residues. The CDR3 spells CASTARGLVYEQYF. The CDR3 bases are TGTGCCAGCACCGCTCGAGGGTTAGTCTACGAGCAGTACTTC.

The count of this clone is one. This sequence joins TRBV9 and TRBJ2-7; D is ambiguous. There are 14 residues in the CDR3. Germline CDR1 reads SGDLS; CDR2 reads YYNGEE. V was cut by 0 bases and J by 6 bases, with 13 bases left in between. The CDR3 DNA reads TGTGCCAGCAGCGTAGCTATCGTACGAGGCGAGCAGTACTTC. This translates into CASSVAIVRGEQYF. Full variable domain (rest looked up from reference TRBV9 and TRBJ2-7): DSGVTQTPKHLITATGQRVTLRCSPRSGDLSVYWYQQSLDQGLQFLIQYYNGEERAKGNILERFSAQQFPDLHSELNLSSLELGDSALYFCASSVAIVRGEQYFGPGTRLTVT.

This clone was recorded a few times. The chain recombines TRBV13 with TRBJ2-1, with D possibly being TRBD1 (6 bases). This CDR3 is built from 16 residues. The V gene's germline CDR1 is PRHDT and CDR2 FYEKMQ (reference sequence). Trimming took 6 bases from V and 3 from J, leaving 18 bases between them. CDR3 protein: CASSPRGTKRYNEQFF. In DNA, the CDR3 is TGTGCCAGCAGTCCCAGGGGTACTAAACGCTACAATGAGCAGTTCTTC.

The V and J genes are TRBV5-6 and TRBJ2-7; 8 nucleotides match TRBD1. Losses at the gene ends were 3 bases for V and 3 bases for J; bases not matched to a gene: 5. Looked up from germline, CDR1 is SGHDT and CDR2 is YYEEEE. The CDR3 loop spans 14 amino acids. The CDR3 spells CASSSPTGVYEQYF. The DNA of the CDR3 is TGTGCCAGCAGCTCCCCGACAGGGGTCTACGAGCAGTACTTC.

This rearrangement joins TRBV7-9 to TRBJ2-1; the D gene is possibly TRBD2 (5 bases). The length of the CDR3 is 14 residues. Trimming stripped 1 base from V and 2 bases from J, with 6 bases between. Germline V lookup: CDR1 SEHNR, CDR2 FQNEAQ (reference sequence). In nucleotides, the CDR3 is TGTGCCAGCAGCTTAGACGGGACCTACAATGAGCAGTTCTTC. Its protein product is CASSLDGTYNEQFF.